Below are 16 T cell receptor beta chains sequenced from a single sample in a study of CD8 T cells in ankylosing spondylitis. A single record per CDR3 protein comes from TCRdb applying MiXCR to the 5' RACE reads. The repertoire includes approximately 190,000 distinct CDR3 sequences, under 15% of them detected once, and approximately 9.9% sits in the top ten. The sequencing sample was made of blood, either unsorted or a sorted T cell fraction (not recorded which). Source of these receptors: a female donor with ankylosing spondylitis or in good health (not recorded which).

This clonotype was detected a few times. The chain's CDR3 is CSAPHPVVQEQYF. CDR3 nucleotide sequence: TGCAGTGCCCCGCACCCGGTGGTCCAGGAGCAGTACTTC. The V gene is TRBV20-1, the J gene TRBJ2-7; D call uncertain. The CDR3 contains 13 residues. Germline V gives CDR1 DFQATT, CDR2 SNEGSKA (reference sequence). The ends were cut back, 6 bases at V and 7 bases at J, with 19 bases in the middle.

This clonotype was detected ten times or more. The V and J genes are TRBV6-2 or TRBV6-3 and TRBJ2-2; TRBD2 agrees at 8 bases. This CDR3 spans 15 amino acids. Germline V gene lookup returns CDR1 MNHEY and CDR2 SVGEGT. Trimming removed 10 bases from V and 0 bases from J; junction bases left unmatched: 7. The CDR3 coding sequence is TGTGCCATTTATAGCGGGACCTCGAACACCGGGGAGCTGTTTTTT. Translated: CAIYSGTSNTGELFF.

This clonotype was found many times. This rearrangement joins TRBV14 to TRBJ2-7; D not resolved. CDR3 length equals 15 residues. V was clipped by 1 base and J by 2 bases, with 12 bases between them. CDR1 and CDR2 (germline): SGHDN, FVKESK. Here the CDR3 reads CASSQGVFVPYEQYF. The DNA for the CDR3 is TGTGCCAGCAGCCAAGGGGTTTTTGTTCCCTACGAGCAGTACTTC.

At least ten counts were recorded for this clonotype. Being one base from a much bigger clone, this may be a read error. The J gene is TRBJ2-1, the V gene TRBV6-2 or TRBV6-3; D unclear. V shed 0 bases and J shed 3 bases, with 0 bases lying between them. This CDR3 is 12 amino acids long. CDR1 MNHEY and CDR2 SVGEGT come from the germline V gene. In DNA form, the CDR3 reads TGTGCCAGCAGTTACTCCTACAATGAGCAGTTCTTC. Protein sequence: CASSYSYNEQFF.

This clonotype was seen ten or more times. V and J are TRBV3-1 and TRBJ2-1, with 10 bases identical to TRBD1. Per germline, CDR1 LGHDT and CDR2 YNNKEL (reference sequence). V gave up 3 bases and J gave up 3 bases; unmatched junction bases: 8. This CDR3 has 17 residues. The CDR3 loop reads CASSHPRQGAFYNEQFF. The CDR3 DNA is TGTGCCAGCAGCCATCCCAGACAGGGGGCGTTCTACAATGAGCAGTTCTTC.

The chain has TRBV5-5 and TRBJ2-7; D might be TRBD1 (5 bases). This CDR3 contains 14 residues. V shed 3 bases and J shed 4 bases, with 14 bases lying between them. The germline CDR1 and CDR2 sequences are SGHKS and YYEKEE (reference sequence). This CDR3 is CASSSAPTGYEQYF. DNA of the CDR3: TGTGCCAGCAGCTCGGCCCCTACAGGATACGAGCAGTACTTC.

This clonotype was detected ten times or more. The rearrangement links TRBV4-3 to TRBJ1-5; D unclear. Germline-derived CDR1 and CDR2 are LGHNA and YSLEER. Trimming removed 0 bases at V and 5 bases at J, with 11 bases between. CDR3 size: 15 residues. The CDR3 DNA reads TGCGCCAGCAGCCAAGATATCGGCACCTATCAGCCCCAGCATTTT. This translates into CASSQDIGTYQPQHF.

To note about this clonotype: It may be a read error: a sequence one base away is much more abundant. The CDR3 nucleotides read TGTGCCTCACCCCTTAGACCGGGTCTCATGTCCACCGGGGAGCTGTTTTTT. This translates into CASPLRPGLMSTGELFF. The chain links TRBV7-2 to TRBJ2-2; D is unresolved. CDR1 is SGHTA and CDR2 is FQGNSA in the germline V gene. This CDR3 is 17 amino acids long. V was clipped by 11 bases and J by 4 bases, with 26 bases between them.

Ten or more counts support this clonotype. The rearrangement joins TRBV5-1 to TRBJ2-5; D ambiguous. V shed 2 bases and J shed 9 bases, with 11 bases lying between them. This CDR3 comprises 12 residues. CDR1 SGHRS and CDR2 YFSETQ come from the germline V gene. CDR3 nucleotides: TGCGCCAGCAGCTTAAAGGGCGGCCCCCAGTACTTC. Translated, it gives CASSLKGGPQYF.

The genes are TRBV6-1 and TRBJ2-1, with D possibly matching TRBD1 (6 bases). The CDR3 has 14 amino acids. Germline values: CDR1 MNHNS, CDR2 SASEGT. With 6 bases removed from V and 4 bases from J, the gap between germline ends came to 13 bases. The CDR3 region is CASSLPTGYNEQFF. CDR3 nucleotide sequence: TGTGCCAGCAGCCTACCGACAGGTTACAATGAGCAGTTCTTC.

The V and J genes are TRBV7-6 and TRBJ2-7; 8 positions match TRBD2. The germline V gene encodes CDR1 SGHVS and CDR2 FNYEAQ. The CDR3 runs to 14 residues. The trim removed 4 bases at V and 6 bases at J, leaving 8 bases unmatched. In DNA form, the CDR3 reads TGTGCCAGCAGCTCACTAGCGGTGCACGGCGAGCAGTACTTC. Amino acid sequence: CASSSLAVHGEQYF.

This clonotype was seen many times. V gene TRBV4-1 combines with J gene TRBJ2-7, with 7 bases that match TRBD1. CDR1 is MGHRA, CDR2 YSYEKL, per germline. The CDR3 runs to 17 residues. V trimming: 1 base; J trimming: 0 bases; junction bases outside the gene matches: 9. The CDR3 sequence is CASSQVLGQLSSYEQYF. The DNA of the CDR3 is TGCGCCAGCAGCCAAGTACTGGGACAGCTAAGCTCCTACGAGCAGTACTTC.

The table lists this clonotype with a few counts. V is TRBV7-2 and J is TRBJ2-1; 7 bases are shared with TRBD2. The germline V gene has CDR1 SGHTA and CDR2 FQGNSA. The V gene end was trimmed by 5 bases and the J gene end by 4 bases; junction bases not matched to a gene: 8. The CDR3 has 15 residues. The CDR3 loop is CASSQRLAEYNEQFF. CDR3 DNA: TGTGCCAGCAGCCAACGACTAGCTGAGTACAATGAGCAGTTCTTC.

This clonotype has at least ten counts. The rearrangement links TRBV20-1 to TRBJ2-3; TRBD1 agrees at 9 bases. CDR1 and CDR2 (germline): DFQATT, SNEGSKA (reference sequence). The CDR3 contains 13 residues. The J segment lost 2 bases and the V segment lost 6 bases, leaving 3 bases of the junction unmatched. This CDR3 is CSAWDRVTDTQYF. CDR3 bases: TGCAGTGCCTGGGACAGGGTCACAGATACGCAGTATTTT.

Ten or more counts support this clonotype. J is TRBJ1-6 and V is TRBV11-3; no clear D gene. CDR1 and CDR2 from the germline V gene are SGHNT and YENEEA. V dropped 0 bases and J dropped 7 bases, with 10 bases sitting between them. The CDR3 spans 15 residues. CDR3 residues: CASSLDGPGNSPLHF. DNA for the CDR3: TGTGCCAGCAGCTTAGACGGCCCGGGGAATTCACCCCTCCACTTT.

The chain employs TRBV30 and TRBJ2-1; D not resolved. Germline lookup yields CDR1 GTSNPN and CDR2 SVGIG (reference sequence). The V and J ends lost 3 bases and 11 bases respectively, with 11 bases between them. CDR3 length: 11 residues. CDR3 nucleotides: TGTGCCTGGAGCCCTGGCCTACAGCAGTTCTTC. Amino acid sequence: CAWSPGLQQFF.